This record concerns one TCR beta chain sequence. This specimen comes from a study of control samples from healthy donors and cancer patients. TCRdb's copy holds only in-frame clones and misses some; the assay was immunoSEQ multiplex PCR. The profile shows over 85,000 clones, roughly 89% of them singletons. Germline loops: CDR1 LGHDT, CDR2 YNNKEL (reference sequence). The J segment lost 5 bases and the V segment lost 4 bases, leaving 0 bases of the junction unmatched. The CDR3 is 12 amino acids. The receptor comes from a woman in her forties or fifties with colorectal cancer. Sequencing was performed on PBMCs. This chain joins TRBV3-1 (or the pseudogene TRBV3-2) and TRBJ2-3, with 7 bases that match TRBD2. CDR3 sequence: CASSREGDTQYF. CDR3 nucleotides: TGTGCCAGCAGCCGGGAGGGAGATACGCAGTATTTT.